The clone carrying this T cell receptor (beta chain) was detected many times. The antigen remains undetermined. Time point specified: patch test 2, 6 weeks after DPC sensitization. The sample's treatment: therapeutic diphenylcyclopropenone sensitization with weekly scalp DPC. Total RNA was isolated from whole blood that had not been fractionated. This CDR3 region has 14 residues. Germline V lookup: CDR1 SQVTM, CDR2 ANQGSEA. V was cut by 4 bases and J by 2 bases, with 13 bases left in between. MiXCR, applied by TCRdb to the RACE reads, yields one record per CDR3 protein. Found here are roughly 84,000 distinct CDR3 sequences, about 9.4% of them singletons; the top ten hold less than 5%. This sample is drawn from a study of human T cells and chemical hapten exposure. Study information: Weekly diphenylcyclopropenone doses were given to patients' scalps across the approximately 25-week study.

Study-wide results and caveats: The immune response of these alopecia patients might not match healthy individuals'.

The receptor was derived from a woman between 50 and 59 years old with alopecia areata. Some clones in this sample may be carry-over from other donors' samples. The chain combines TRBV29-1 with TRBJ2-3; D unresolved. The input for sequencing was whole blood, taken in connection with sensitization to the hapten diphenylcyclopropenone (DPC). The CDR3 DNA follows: TGCAGCGTTGGCAGGTCAACCCTCACAGATACGCAGTATTTT. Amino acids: CSVGRSTLTDTQYF.